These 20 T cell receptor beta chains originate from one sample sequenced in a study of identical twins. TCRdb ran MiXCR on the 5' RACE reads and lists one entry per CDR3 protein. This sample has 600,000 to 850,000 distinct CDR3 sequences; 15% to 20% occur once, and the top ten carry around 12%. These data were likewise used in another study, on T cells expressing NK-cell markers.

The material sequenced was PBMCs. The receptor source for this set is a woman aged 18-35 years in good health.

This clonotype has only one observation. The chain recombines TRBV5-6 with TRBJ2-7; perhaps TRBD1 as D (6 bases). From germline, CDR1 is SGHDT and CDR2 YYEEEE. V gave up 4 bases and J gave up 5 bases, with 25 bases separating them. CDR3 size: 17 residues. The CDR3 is CASSPLRAGDVRDEQYF. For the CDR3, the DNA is TGTGCCAGCAGCCCCCTCCGTGCAGGGGACGTTAGGGACGAGCAGTACTTC.

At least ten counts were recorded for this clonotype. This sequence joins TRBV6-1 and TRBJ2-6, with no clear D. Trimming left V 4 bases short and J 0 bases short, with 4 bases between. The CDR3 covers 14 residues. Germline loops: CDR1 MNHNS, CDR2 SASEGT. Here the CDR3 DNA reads TGTGCCAGCAGTGGGAGCTCTGGGGCCAACGTCCTGACTTTC. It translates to CASSGSSGANVLTF.

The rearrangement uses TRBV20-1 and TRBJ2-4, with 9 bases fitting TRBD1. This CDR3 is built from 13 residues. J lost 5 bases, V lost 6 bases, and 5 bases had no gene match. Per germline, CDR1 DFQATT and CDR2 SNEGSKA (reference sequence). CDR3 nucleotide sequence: TGCAGTGCCGTCCGGGACAGGGAAAACATTCAGTACTTC. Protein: CSAVRDRENIQYF.

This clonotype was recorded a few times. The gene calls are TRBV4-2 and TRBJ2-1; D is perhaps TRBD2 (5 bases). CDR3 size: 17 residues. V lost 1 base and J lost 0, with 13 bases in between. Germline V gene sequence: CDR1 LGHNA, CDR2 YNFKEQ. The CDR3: CASSQGGASFSYNEQFF. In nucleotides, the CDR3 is TGTGCCAGCAGCCAAGGGGGAGCCTCCTTCTCCTACAATGAGCAGTTCTTC.

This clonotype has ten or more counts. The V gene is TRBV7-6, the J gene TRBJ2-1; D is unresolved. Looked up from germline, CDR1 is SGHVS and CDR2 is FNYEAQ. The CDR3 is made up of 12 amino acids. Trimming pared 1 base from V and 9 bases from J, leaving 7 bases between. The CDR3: CASSLGHGEQFF. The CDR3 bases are TGTGCCAGCAGCTTAGGTCATGGTGAGCAGTTCTTC.

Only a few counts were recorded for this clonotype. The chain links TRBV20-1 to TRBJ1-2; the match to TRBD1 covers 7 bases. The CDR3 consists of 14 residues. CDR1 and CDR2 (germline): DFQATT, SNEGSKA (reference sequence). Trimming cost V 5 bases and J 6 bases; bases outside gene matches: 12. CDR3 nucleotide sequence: TGCAGTGCTGGGCCCCCCGAGGGGGCTAATGGCTACACCTTC. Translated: CSAGPPEGANGYTF.

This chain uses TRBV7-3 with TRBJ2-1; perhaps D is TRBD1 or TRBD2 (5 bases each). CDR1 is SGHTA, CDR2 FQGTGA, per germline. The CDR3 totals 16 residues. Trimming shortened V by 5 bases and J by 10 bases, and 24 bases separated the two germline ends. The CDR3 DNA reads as TGTGCCAGCAGCGCCCACGGGACCTCGCCTCCAAAGGAGCAGTTCTTC. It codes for CASSAHGTSPPKEQFF.

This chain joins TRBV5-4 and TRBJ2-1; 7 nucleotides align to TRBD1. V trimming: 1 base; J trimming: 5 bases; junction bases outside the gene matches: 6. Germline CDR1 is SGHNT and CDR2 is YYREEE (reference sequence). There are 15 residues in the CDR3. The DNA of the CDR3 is TGTGCCAGCAGCTTGAACCCGACAGGGAACAATGAGCAGTTCTTC. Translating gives CASSLNPTGNNEQFF.

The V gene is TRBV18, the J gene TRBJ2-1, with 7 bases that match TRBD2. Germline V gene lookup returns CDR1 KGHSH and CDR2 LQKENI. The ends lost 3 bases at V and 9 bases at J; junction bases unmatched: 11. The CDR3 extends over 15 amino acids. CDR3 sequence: CASSPRAEQRGEQFF. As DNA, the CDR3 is TGTGCCAGCTCACCCCGGGCCGAGCAGCGGGGTGAGCAGTTCTTC.

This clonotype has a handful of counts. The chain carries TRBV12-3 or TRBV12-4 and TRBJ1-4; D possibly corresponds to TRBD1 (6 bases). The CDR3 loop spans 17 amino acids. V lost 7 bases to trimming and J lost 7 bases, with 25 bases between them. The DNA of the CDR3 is TGTGCCAGCACCCCCGGGGGACACCGGAGAGGAAGTGAAAAACTGTTTTTT. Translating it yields CASTPGGHRRGSEKLFF.

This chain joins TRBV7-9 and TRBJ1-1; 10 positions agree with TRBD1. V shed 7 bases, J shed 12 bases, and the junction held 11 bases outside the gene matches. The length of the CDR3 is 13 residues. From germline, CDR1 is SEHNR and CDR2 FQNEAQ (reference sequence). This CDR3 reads CASNFPGQGTSFF. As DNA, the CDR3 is TGTGCCAGCAACTTCCCGGGACAGGGGACGTCTTTCTTT.

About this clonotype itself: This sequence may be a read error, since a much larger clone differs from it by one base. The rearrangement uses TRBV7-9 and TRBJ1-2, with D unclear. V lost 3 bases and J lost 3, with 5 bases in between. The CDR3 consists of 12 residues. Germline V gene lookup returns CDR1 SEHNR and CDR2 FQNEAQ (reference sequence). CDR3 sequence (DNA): TGTGCCAGCAGCTTCGTGGACTATGGCTACACCTTC. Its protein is CASSFVDYGYTF.

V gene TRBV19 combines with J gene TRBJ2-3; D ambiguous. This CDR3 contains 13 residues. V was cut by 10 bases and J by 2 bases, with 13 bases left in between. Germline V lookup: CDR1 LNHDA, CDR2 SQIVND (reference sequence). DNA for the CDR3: TGTGCCATTCAGGACGGATTCACAGATACGCAGTATTTT. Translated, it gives CAIQDGFTDTQYF.

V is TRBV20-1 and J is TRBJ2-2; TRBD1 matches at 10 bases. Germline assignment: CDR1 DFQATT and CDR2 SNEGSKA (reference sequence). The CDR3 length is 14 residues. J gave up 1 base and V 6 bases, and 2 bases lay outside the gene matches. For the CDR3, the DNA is TGCAGTGCCCGGGACAGGGGGAACACCGGGGAGCTGTTTTTT. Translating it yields CSARDRGNTGELFF.

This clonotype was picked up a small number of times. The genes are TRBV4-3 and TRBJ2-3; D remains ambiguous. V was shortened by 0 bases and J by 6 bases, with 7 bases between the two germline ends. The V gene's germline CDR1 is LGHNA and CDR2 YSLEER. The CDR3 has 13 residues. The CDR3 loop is CASSQDFMDTQYF. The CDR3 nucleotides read TGCGCCAGCAGCCAAGATTTCATGGATACGCAGTATTTT.

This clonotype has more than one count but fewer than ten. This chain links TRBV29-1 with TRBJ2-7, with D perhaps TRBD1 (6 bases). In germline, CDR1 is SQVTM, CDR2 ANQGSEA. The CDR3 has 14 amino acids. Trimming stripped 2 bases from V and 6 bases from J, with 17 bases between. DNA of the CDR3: TGCAGCGTTGAATTTTATTCAGGGGACGCCGAGCAGTACTTC. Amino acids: CSVEFYSGDAEQYF.

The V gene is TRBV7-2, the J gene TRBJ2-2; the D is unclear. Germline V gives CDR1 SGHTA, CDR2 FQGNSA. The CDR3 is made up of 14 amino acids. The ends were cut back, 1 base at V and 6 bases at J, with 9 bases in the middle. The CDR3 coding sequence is TGTGCCAGCAGCTTAGATTCGGCAGCCGGGGAGCTGTTTTTT. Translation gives CASSLDSAAGELFF.

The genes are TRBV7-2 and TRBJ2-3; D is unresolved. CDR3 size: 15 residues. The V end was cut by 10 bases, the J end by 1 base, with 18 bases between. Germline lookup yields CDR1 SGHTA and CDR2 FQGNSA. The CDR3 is CAIINVELGTDTQYF. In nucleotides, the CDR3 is TGTGCCATCATCAACGTGGAGCTCGGCACAGATACGCAGTATTTT.

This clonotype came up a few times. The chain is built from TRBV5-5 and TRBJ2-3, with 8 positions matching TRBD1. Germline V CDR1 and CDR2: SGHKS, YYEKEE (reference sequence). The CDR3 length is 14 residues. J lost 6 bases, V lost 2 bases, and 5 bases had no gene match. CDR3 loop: CASSLRTGLDTQYF. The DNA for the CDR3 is TGTGCCAGCAGCTTAAGGACAGGGCTGGATACGCAGTATTTT.

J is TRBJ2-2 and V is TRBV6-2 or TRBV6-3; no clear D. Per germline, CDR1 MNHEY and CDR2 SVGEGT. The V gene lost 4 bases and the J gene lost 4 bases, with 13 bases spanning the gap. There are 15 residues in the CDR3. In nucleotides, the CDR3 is TGTGCCAGCAGTTCCCGTCTAATTACCACCGGGGAGCTGTTTTTT. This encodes CASSSRLITTGELFF.